This TCR beta chain emerged from a study of cytomegalovirus exposure and HLA in healthy donors. Study-wide findings and caveats: Reportedly, a later analysis found an Asian-associated ancestry cluster had fewer N-insertions than the approximately 700-donor mean.

Germline CDR1 and CDR2: SGHRS and YFSETQ. The CDR3 length is 18 residues. Trimming removed 4 bases from V and 2 bases from J; junction bases left unmatched: 10. 60 Vbeta and 13 Jbeta primers were used in PCR. Profiling relied on immunoSEQ multiplex PCR, and the TCRdb table lists in-frame clones only, not all of them. Of about 120,000 clones in the sample, over 60% are singletons; the top ten hold 10% to 11%. In the case of this clone: Its antigen remains unidentified.

The J gene is TRBJ2-2, the V gene TRBV5-1, with 11 bases lining up with TRBD1. This clonotype originated in a middle-aged man in good health and CMV-seropositive. The sequenced sample was PBMCs. This CDR3 reads CASSQTGQGEKNTGELFF. In DNA form, the CDR3 reads TGCGCCAGCAGCCAAACGGGACAGGGGGAAAAAAACACCGGGGAGCTGTTTTTT.